The rows below give T cell receptor beta chains drawn from one sample of a study of shared T cell receptors in the human thymus. Using immunoSEQ multiplex PCR, the repertoire was profiled, and TCRdb retains in-frame clones only, with some absent. The sample contains under 850,000 clones, around 89% of which appear only once. These same data were also listed under a study on human thymus T cells.

Sequences were obtained from thymocytes. Every receptor here comes from a boy under two years old with a congenital heart defect. Both conserved end residues are part of each CDR3.

V: TRBV29-1; length: 14; J: TRBJ1-4; CDR3: CSVEGALYNEKLFF
V: TRBV6-6; length: 14; J: TRBJ1-1; CDR3: CASSYSKANTEAFF
V: TRBV28; length: 15; J: TRBJ2-7; CDR3: CASSTRDRGLYEQYF
V: TRBV5-4; length: 15; J: TRBJ2-7; CDR3: CASSLVGTSSYEQYF
V: TRBV10-1; length: 15; J: TRBJ2-7; CDR3: CASSEASGAPYEQYF
V: TRBV10-3; length: 13; J: TRBJ1-2; CDR3: CAISVDSKYGYTF
V: TRBV7-3; length: 14; J: TRBJ2-2; CDR3: CASSLTGQTGELFF
V: TRBV6-1; length: 13; J: TRBJ1-1; CDR3: CASRPGPNTEAFF
V: TRBV7-2; length: 11; J: TRBJ1-2; CDR3: CASRDTGGYTF
V: TRBV7-6; length: 14; J: TRBJ2-5; CDR3: CASSIDSYQETQYF
V: TRBV14; length: 15; J: TRBJ2-5; CDR3: CASSQGSGQGQTQYF
V: TRBV29-1; length: 14; J: TRBJ2-7; CDR3: CSAFLAGGSHEQYF
V: TRBV4-1; length: 17; J: TRBJ2-2; CDR3: CASSQPPGLANTGELFF
V: TRBV28; length: 18; J: TRBJ2-2; CDR3: CASSPPVWGTSNTGELFF
V: TRBV12-5; length: 15; J: TRBJ1-5; CDR3: CASGLETGGEQPQHF
V: TRBV4-2; length: 15; J: TRBJ2-7; CDR3: CASSQNAGVGYEQYF
V: TRBV5-6; length: 17; J: TRBJ2-7; CDR3: CASSPRRGGQGGGEQYF
V: TRBV7-3; length: 15; J: TRBJ2-3; CDR3: CASSLRSGRIDTQYF
V: TRBV10-1; length: 15; J: TRBJ2-7; CDR3: CASSPRDRGLHEQYF
V: TRBV2; length: 17; J: TRBJ1-1; CDR3: CASSTIWEVGSGTEAFF
V: TRBV28; length: 19; J: TRBJ2-1; CDR3: CASSQNLAGSASSYNEQFF
V: TRBV27; length: 13; J: TRBJ2-1; CDR3: CASSLGLHNEQFF
V: TRBV19; length: 14; J: TRBJ1-1; CDR3: CASKDRALSTEAFF
V: TRBV6-5; length: 11; J: TRBJ2-7; CDR3: CASRTGIEQYF
V: TRBV4-3; length: 15; J: TRBJ1-1; CDR3: CASSHGQGMNTEAFF
V: TRBV29-1; length: 16; J: TRBJ2-1; CDR3: CSVGEGAGEGANEQFF
V: TRBV4-1; length: 21; J: TRBJ1-5; CDR3: CASSPPPDRGKASGRHQPQHF
V: TRBV7-2; length: 14; J: TRBJ2-5; CDR3: CASSSPGRWETQYF
V: TRBV5-4; length: 14; J: TRBJ2-7; CDR3: CASSPGTPTREQYF
V: TRBV10-3; length: 14; J: TRBJ1-5; CDR3: CATGEGWGNQPQHF
V: TRBV21-1; length: 16; J: TRBJ1-2; CDR3: CASSKRGTGCNYGYTF
V: TRBV5-4; length: 16; J: TRBJ2-1; CDR3: CASSFRLAGTYNEQFF
V: TRBV2; length: 16; J: TRBJ2-1; CDR3: CASTQTSGPPHNEQFF
V: TRBV19; length: 11; J: TRBJ2-1; CDR3: CASNGHNEQFF
V: TRBV7-2; length: 16; J: TRBJ2-7; CDR3: CASSLCRASRLGEQYF
V: TRBV7-2; length: 16; J: TRBJ1-3; CDR3: CASSPPQTGAGNTIYF
V: TRBV27; length: 17; J: TRBJ2-1; CDR3: CASSPSSGSGRTNEQFF
V: TRBV7-2; length: 14; J: TRBJ1-5; CDR3: CASSLKQINQPQHF
V: TRBV11-2; length: 15; J: TRBJ1-2; CDR3: CASSRGQGVLYGYTF
V: TRBV6-4; length: 17; J: TRBJ2-7; CDR3: CASSPTSGRAGRYEQYF
V: TRBV27; length: 14; J: TRBJ2-2; CDR3: CASSFAGGTGELFF
V: TRBV14; length: 17; J: TRBJ2-1; CDR3: CASSQDFLAGRDNEQFF
V: TRBV6-5; length: 14; J: TRBJ2-3; CDR3: CASSRTGPPDTQYF
V: TRBV30; length: 16; J: TRBJ2-1; CDR3: CAWSTQGRWSYNEQFF
V: TRBV7-9; length: 18; J: TRBJ2-7; CDR3: CASSLGGDDRAWDYEQYF
V: TRBV5-4; length: 13; J: TRBJ2-7; CDR3: CASSPDRAVEQYF
V: TRBV18; length: 18; J: TRBJ1-1; CDR3: CASSPIPTVQPGGTEAFF
V: TRBV10-2; length: 14; J: TRBJ2-2; CDR3: CASNRDRGPGELFF
V: TRBV5-4; length: 16; J: TRBJ2-3; CDR3: CASSRGLAGGLYTQYF
V: TRBV30; length: 18; J: TRBJ1-2; CDR3: CAWRVPLPGQGLNYGYTF
V: TRBV27; length: 16; J: TRBJ1-5; CDR3: CASSVLPPTANQPQHF
V: TRBV28; length: 17; J: TRBJ1-5; CDR3: CASSPLPGGQRNQPQHF
V: TRBV6-6; length: 10; J: TRBJ1-2; CDR3: CAIQDRAYTF
V: TRBV19; length: 10; J: TRBJ2-1; CDR3: CASRGTAQFF